The source of this T cell receptor beta chain is a study of blood T cell repertoires in COVID-19. Study details: COVID-19 samples from acute and convalescent phases originated in the United States, Italy and Spain. T cells, B-cell-depleted T cells, or PBMCs provided the cDNA or gDNA that served as material.

From germline, CDR1 is KGHDR and CDR2 SFDVKD. The CDR3 has 12 amino acids. Between the trimmed V and J ends, which lost 3 bases and 7 bases, there was a span of 8 bases. In the source study's methods: Reference gene primer amplification in the assay estimated nucleated cell counts. TCRdb's table, derived via immunoSEQ multiplex PCR, lists solely in-frame clones and lacks some. V, J and clone size are taken as reported in that table, and D and trimming were inferred from the DNA itself. The table records 150,000 to 200,000 clones, approximately 85% of them present only once. The receptor comes from a woman aged 80 or over with acute or convalescent COVID-19. The sample was peripheral blood. The chain couples TRBV24-1 to TRBJ1-2; D is unclear. CDR3: CATSDSIGGYTF. CDR3 sequence (DNA): TGTGCCACCAGTGATAGTATCGGTGGCTACACCTTC.